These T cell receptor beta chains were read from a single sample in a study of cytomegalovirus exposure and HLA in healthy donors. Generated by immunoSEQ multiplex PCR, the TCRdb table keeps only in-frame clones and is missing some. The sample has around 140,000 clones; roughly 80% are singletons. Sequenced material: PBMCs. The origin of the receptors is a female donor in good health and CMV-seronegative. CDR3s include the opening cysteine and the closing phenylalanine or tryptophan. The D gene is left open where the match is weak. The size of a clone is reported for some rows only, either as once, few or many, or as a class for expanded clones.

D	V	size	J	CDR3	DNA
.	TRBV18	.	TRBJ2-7	CASSPRRGYEQYF	TGTGCCAGCTCACCGCGCCGCGGATACGAGCAGTACTTC
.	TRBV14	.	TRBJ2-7	CASSQSTIYEQYF	TGTGCCAGCAGCCAGAGTACCATCTACGAGCAGTACTTC
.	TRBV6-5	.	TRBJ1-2	CASIVNQGNYGYTF	TGTGCCAGCATCGTCAATCAGGGGAACTATGGCTACACCTTC
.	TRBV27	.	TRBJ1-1	CASSRNGETNWYTEAFF	TGTGCCAGCTCTAGGAACGGGGAGACCAATTGGTACACTGAAGCTTTCTTT
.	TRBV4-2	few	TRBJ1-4	CASSHPDTYNEKLFF	TGTGCCAGCAGCCATCCCGACACGTATAATGAAAAACTGTTTTTT
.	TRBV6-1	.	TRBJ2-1	CASLPRGFGRHEQFF	TGTGCCAGCCTACCACGGGGTTTCGGACGCCATGAGCAGTTCTTC
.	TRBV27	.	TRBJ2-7	CASSAVAQYFYEQYF	TGTGCCAGCAGCGCAGTGGCCCAATATTTCTACGAGCAGTACTTC
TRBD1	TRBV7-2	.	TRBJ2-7	CASNGQGFHEQYF	TGTGCCAGCAACGGACAGGGATTCCACGAGCAGTACTTC
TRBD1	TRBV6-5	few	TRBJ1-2	CASSRQGEGYTF	TGTGCCAGCAGTAGACAGGGCGAGGGCTACACCTTC
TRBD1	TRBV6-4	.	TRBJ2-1	CASSNYRGEGNEQFF	TGTGCCAGCAGTAACTACAGGGGGGAAGGCAATGAGCAGTTCTTC
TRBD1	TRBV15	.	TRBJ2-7	CATSITGELGEQYF	TGTGCCACCAGCATTACAGGGGAGTTAGGCGAGCAGTACTTC
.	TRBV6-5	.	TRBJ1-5	CASTQGLLNQPQHF	TGTGCCAGCACCCAGGGATTATTAAATCAGCCCCAGCATTTT
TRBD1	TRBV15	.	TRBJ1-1	CATSTTRTGSKSEAFF	TGTGCCACCAGCACAACGCGGACAGGGTCAAAGAGTGAAGCTTTCTTT
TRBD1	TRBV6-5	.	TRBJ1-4	CASSFRDSSNEKLFF	TGTGCCAGCAGTTTTCGGGACAGCTCTAATGAAAAACTGTTTTTT
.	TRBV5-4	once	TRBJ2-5	CASSRKQGQETQYF	TGTGCCAGCAGCAGGAAACAGGGCCAAGAGACCCAGTACTTC
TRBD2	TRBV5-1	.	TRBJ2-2	CASSHGLAGGTGELFF	TGCGCCAGCAGCCACGGACTAGCGGGGGGCACCGGGGAGCTGTTTTTT
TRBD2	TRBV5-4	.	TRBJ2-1	CASSFPSGGVSYNEQFF	TGTGCCAGCAGCTTCCCGAGCGGGGGGGTTTCCTACAATGAGCAGTTCTTC
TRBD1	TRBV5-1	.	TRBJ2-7	CASSLGQGAEEQYF	TGCGCCAGCAGCTTGGGACAGGGGGCCGAAGAGCAGTACTTC
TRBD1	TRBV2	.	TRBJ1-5	CASSEFRQGSNQPQHF	TGTGCCAGCAGTGAATTCCGACAGGGGAGCAATCAGCCCCAGCATTTT
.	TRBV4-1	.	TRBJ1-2	CASSQDVVVLNGYTF	TGCGCCAGCAGCCAAGATGTTGTCGTACTAAATGGCTACACCTTC
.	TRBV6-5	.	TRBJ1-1	CASSPYTEAFF	TGTGCCAGCAGCCCCTACACTGAAGCTTTCTTT
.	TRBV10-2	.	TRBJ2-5	CASSRERGTQYF	TGCGCCAGCAGCCGCGAGAGAGGGACCCAGTACTTC
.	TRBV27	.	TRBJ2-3	CASSFSPGADTQYF	TGTGCCAGCAGTTTTTCTCCCGGGGCAGATACGCAGTATTTT